One and the same sample provided the 17 T cell receptor beta chains below, sequenced in a study of response to subunit inactivated influenza vaccine. TCRdb re-called the RT-PCR reads with MiXCR, one entry per CDR3 protein. The repertoire consists of about 780,000 distinct CDR3 sequences, with approximately 18% occurring once and the leading ten covering approximately 11%. Material: PBMCs from blood, obtained 4 to 6 days after vaccination. The origin of the receptors is a man aged 45-60 years who received an inactivated influenza vaccine.

This chain connects TRBV27 to TRBJ2-2; 7 bases align to TRBD2. V gave up 6 bases and J gave up 2 bases; unmatched junction bases: 6. Germline CDR1 reads MNHEY; CDR2 reads SMNVEV (reference sequence). The CDR3 consists of 15 residues. In DNA form, the CDR3 reads TGTGCCAGCAGAGGGCTAGCGGCTAACACCGGGGAGCTGTTTTTT. It translates to CASRGLAANTGELFF.

This clonotype has just a few counts. This rearrangement joins TRBV7-9 to TRBJ2-5; D remains unclear. The germline V and J ends were trimmed by 5 bases and 0 bases, with 13 bases remaining between them. The CDR3 consists of 15 residues. Germline CDR1 reads SEHNR; CDR2 reads FQNEAQ (reference sequence). CDR3 sequence reads: CASSTALGYQETQYF. The CDR3 region has the DNA TGTGCCAGCAGCACTGCGTTGGGGTACCAAGAGACCCAGTACTTC.

The chain has TRBV4-3 and TRBJ2-1; 7 bases match TRBD1. The V gene's germline CDR1 is LGHNA and CDR2 YSLEER. The V and J ends lost 0 bases and 0 bases, in that order; junction bases with no gene match: 2. This CDR3 contains 16 residues. The CDR3 sequence is CASSQDGTVSYNEQFF. CDR3 bases: TGCGCCAGCAGCCAAGACGGGACAGTCTCCTACAATGAGCAGTTCTTC.

The chain links TRBV18 to TRBJ2-7; D remains ambiguous. The CDR3 has 13 amino acids. V was trimmed by 1 base and J by 3 bases, leaving 7 bases between them. Per germline, CDR1 KGHSH and CDR2 LQKENI. CDR3 nucleotide sequence: TGTGCCAGCTCACCACGGGGTATCTACGAGCAGTACTTC. It codes for CASSPRGIYEQYF.

For the CDR3, the DNA is TGTGCCAGCAGTCCCCTAGCGGGAACAGAGACCCAGTACTTC. Translating gives CASSPLAGTETQYF. The chain couples TRBV27 to TRBJ2-5, with 9 bases fitting TRBD2. V gave up 5 bases and J gave up 4 bases; unmatched junction bases: 5. The CDR3 totals 14 residues. Germline V CDR1 and CDR2: MNHEY, SMNVEV (reference sequence).

V usage is TRBV5-6 and J usage is TRBJ2-3; D call uncertain. The ends were cut back, 4 bases at V and 2 bases at J, with 14 bases in the middle. The CDR3 loop spans 15 amino acids. CDR1 is SGHDT, CDR2 YYEEEE, per germline. CDR3 DNA sequence: TGTGCCAGCAGCCCCCCTCTAGGAAACACAGATACGCAGTATTTT. Protein: CASSPPLGNTDTQYF.

This clonotype showed up many times. The chain couples TRBV15 to TRBJ2-7; D is uncertain. V was cut by 1 base and J by 2 bases, with 9 bases left in between. Germline values: CDR1 LNHNV, CDR2 YYDKDF (reference sequence). The CDR3 contains 14 residues. The CDR3 loop is CATSRVGPAYEQYF. The CDR3 DNA reads TGTGCCACCAGCAGAGTAGGACCGGCCTACGAGCAGTACTTC.

The chain is built from TRBV20-1 and TRBJ1-1; 9 bases match TRBD1. Germline V gene data show CDR1 as DFQATT and CDR2 as SNEGSKA (reference sequence). The J segment lost 5 bases and the V segment lost 0 bases, leaving 7 bases of the junction unmatched. The CDR3 consists of 15 residues. The CDR3 reads CSARDIDRGWTEAFF. In DNA, the CDR3 is TGCAGTGCTAGAGATATAGACAGGGGGTGGACTGAAGCTTTCTTT.

This clonotype was counted between two and nine times. The chain is built from TRBV7-9 and TRBJ2-7; TRBD2 agrees at 9 bases. The CDR3 contains 15 residues. V trimming: 5 bases; J trimming: 2 bases; junction bases outside the gene matches: 7. CDR1 is SEHNR and CDR2 is FQNEAQ in the germline V gene (reference sequence). The CDR3 nucleotides read TGTGCCAGCAGCAGAAAGCGGGAGGCAACCTACGAGCAGTACTTC. Translating it yields CASSRKREATYEQYF.

This chain joins TRBV20-1 and TRBJ1-5; 7 bases are a match to TRBD1. This CDR3 region has 13 residues. J gave up 4 bases and V 8 bases, and 8 bases lay outside the gene matches. CDR1 is DFQATT and CDR2 is SNEGSKA in the germline V gene (reference sequence). DNA for the CDR3: TGCAGTTTTACAGGGGATTTAAATCAGCCCCAGCATTTT. Translation gives CSFTGDLNQPQHF.

This clonotype was seen repeatedly, ten times or more. The chain employs TRBV12-3 or TRBV12-4 and TRBJ1-5, with TRBD1 as a possible D gene (5 bases). V dropped 5 bases and J dropped 9 bases, with 17 bases sitting between them. The CDR3 covers 14 residues. CDR3 in DNA: TGTGCCAGCAGTCCCGACAGCCTATACCGGCCCCAGCATTTT. Protein product: CASSPDSLYRPQHF.

This chain uses TRBV12-3 or TRBV12-4 with TRBJ2-1, with D perhaps being TRBD1 or TRBD2 (5 bases each). The CDR3 length is 13 residues. V gave up 8 bases and J gave up 8 bases, with 16 bases separating them. This CDR3 is CASGWAGRDEQFF. In nucleotides, the CDR3 is TGTGCCAGCGGTTGGGCAGGGCGGGATGAGCAGTTCTTC.

Here the CDR3 DNA reads TGTGCCAGCAGTTTCGGACAGCTCAATCAGCCCCAGCATTTT. As protein: CASSFGQLNQPQHF. The rearrangement links TRBV12-3 or TRBV12-4 to TRBJ1-5; tentatively, D is TRBD1 (6 bases). The CDR3 runs 14 residues. Trimming stripped 3 bases from V and 3 bases from J, with 9 bases between.

This chain uses TRBV7-3 with TRBJ2-5; D is undetermined. The CDR3 has 16 residues. The V and J ends lost 1 base and 4 bases respectively, with 16 bases between them. Germline V lookup: CDR1 SGHTA, CDR2 FQGTGA. The CDR3 region is CASSLNALGSGETQYF. For the CDR3, the DNA is TGTGCCAGCAGCTTAAATGCCCTTGGATCTGGAGAGACCCAGTACTTC.

At least ten counts were recorded for this clonotype. The V and J genes are TRBV7-8 and TRBJ2-1, with 8 bases lining up with TRBD2. V was clipped by 1 base and J by 6 bases; unmatched bases: 5. The germline V gene encodes CDR1 SGHVS and CDR2 FQNEAQ. The CDR3 has 15 residues. CDR3 in DNA: TGTGCCAGCAGCTTAGTGGTTAGCGGGATCAATGAGCAGTTCTTC. Amino acids: CASSLVVSGINEQFF. Supplemented by reference TRBV7-8 and TRBJ2-1, the full variable domain reads GAGVSQSPRYKVAKRGQDVALRCDPISGHVSLFWYQQALGQGPEFLTYFQNEAQLDKSGLPSDRFFAERPEGSVSTLKIQRTQQEDSAVYLCASSLVVSGINEQFFGPGTRLTVL.

J is TRBJ2-1 and V is TRBV3-1; maybe TRBD2 (5 bases). CDR3 length: 12 residues. CDR1 and CDR2 (germline): LGHDT, YNNKEL (reference sequence). Trimming removed 7 bases at V and 6 bases at J, with 10 bases between. DNA for the CDR3: TGTGCCAGCATGGCGGCGGGCAATGAGCAGTTCTTC. As protein: CASMAAGNEQFF.

This clonotype was recorded at least ten times. This chain connects TRBV5-1 to TRBJ2-2, with D perhaps given as TRBD1 or TRBD2 (6 bases each). The V end was cut by 1 base, the J end by 2 bases, with 12 bases between. CDR1 SGHRS and CDR2 YFSETQ come from the germline V gene. There are 16 residues in the CDR3. Here the CDR3 reads CASSLSGGHNTGELFF. In DNA form, the CDR3 reads TGCGCCAGCAGCTTGTCCGGGGGCCATAACACCGGGGAGCTGTTTTTT.